This TCR beta chain was sequenced during a study of T cell clonotyping in hematopoietic cell transplantation. Notes on the study in general: Few recipient clonotypes overlapped donors; over 95% were de novo at given depth. After transplant, recipient diversity fell while pathologically expanded clonotypes grew through day 180. Higher Inverse Simpson Index values in graft donor and pretransplant recipient predicted broader posttransplant TCR diversity. Without cell sorting, CD4 versus CD8 contributions remain unresolved.

Note on this clone: Its antigen remains unidentified.

The V end was cut by 3 bases, the J end by 0 bases, with 13 bases between. This CDR3 region has 16 residues. The germline V gene encodes CDR1 SGDLS and CDR2 YYNGEE. The protocol was immunoSEQ multiplex PCR, while the TCRdb copy is restricted to in-frame clones and leaves out a portion. The repertoire consists of fewer than 80,000 clones, with approximately 94% occurring once and the leading ten covering roughly 1.7%. The sample consisted of peripheral blood mononuclear cells. This receptor was identified in a man in his fifties or sixties in good health. Some clones in this sample may be carry-over from other donors' samples. The chain combines TRBV9 with TRBJ1-3, with unresolved D. CDR3 sequence: CASSASGSYSGNTIYF. CDR3 in DNA: TGTGCCAGCAGCGCCAGCGGGAGCTACTCTGGAAACACCATATATTTT.